The 23 T cell receptor beta chains below were found in one sample sequenced in a study of T cells after yellow fever vaccination. From the 5' RACE reads, TCRdb called clonotypes with MiXCR, one entry per CDR3 protein. The repertoire holds 300,000 to 400,000 distinct CDR3 sequences, with about 10% as singletons. This specimen was CD4+ T cells sorted from PBMCs, taken 45 days after the yellow fever booster vaccination. The receptors come from a man aged 18 to 29 who received the YFV17D yellow fever vaccine.

This clonotype was counted between two and nine times. V gene TRBV5-1 combines with J gene TRBJ2-3; 7 nucleotides match TRBD2. Per germline, CDR1 SGHRS and CDR2 YFSETQ. CDR3 size: 15 residues. With V trimmed by 4 bases and J by 6 bases, 11 bases remained unmatched. As DNA, the CDR3 is TGCGCCAGCAGCCCCCGGGACTACCGGCTGGATACGCAGTATTTT. Its protein is CASSPRDYRLDTQYF.

This clonotype was seen only a few times. V gene TRBV6-5 combines with J gene TRBJ1-6, with a possible D match to TRBD1 (5 bases). Germline V gene data show CDR1 as MNHEY and CDR2 as SVGAGI. The CDR3 has 15 amino acids. Trimming stripped 4 bases from V and 10 bases from J, with 17 bases between. CDR3 sequence: CASSLKWGLDSPLHF. The CDR3 region has the DNA TGTGCCAGCAGTTTGAAGTGGGGCCTCGACTCACCCCTCCACTTT.

The chain carries TRBV6-2 or TRBV6-3 and TRBJ1-5; D not certain. V was pared by 2 bases and J by 2 bases, with 10 bases between. The CDR3 totals 15 residues. CDR1 and CDR2 from the germline V gene are MNHEY and SVGEGT. The CDR3 region is CASSYERRGNQPQHF. In DNA form, the CDR3 reads TGTGCCAGCAGTTACGAAAGAAGGGGCAATCAGCCCCAGCATTTT.

This clonotype was seen ten or more times. The chain has TRBV12-3 or TRBV12-4 and TRBJ2-1; D not resolved. Trimming removed 1 base at V and 0 bases at J, with 10 bases between. This CDR3 spans 16 amino acids. CDR3: CASSLGQTSSYNEQFF. In nucleotides, the CDR3 is TGTGCCAGCAGTTTAGGGCAGACAAGCTCCTACAATGAGCAGTTCTTC.

The chain recombines TRBV20-1 with TRBJ1-1; no clear D gene. The CDR3 covers 12 residues. V was cut by 1 base and J by 2 bases, with 5 bases left in between. Per germline, CDR1 DFQATT and CDR2 SNEGSKA (reference sequence). CDR3 sequence (DNA): TGCAGTGCTAGAGTCGGTAACACTGAAGCTTTCTTT. Its protein is CSARVGNTEAFF.

This clonotype came up a few times. The chain has TRBV5-1 and TRBJ2-1; 13 bases align to TRBD2. Per germline, CDR1 SGHRS and CDR2 YFSETQ. This CDR3 has 18 residues. Trimming at V came to 2 bases and at J to 0 bases, leaving 5 bases not matched to a gene. The DNA of the CDR3 is TGCGCCAGCAGCTTCTCGACTAGCGGGGGGAGCTCCTACAATGAGCAGTTCTTC. Its protein is CASSFSTSGGSSYNEQFF. Together with reference TRBV5-1 and TRBJ2-1, the CDR3 gives the full variable domain: KAGVTQTPRYLIKTRGQQVTLSCSPISGHRSVSWYQQTPGQGLQFLFEYFSETQRNKGNFPGRFSGRQFSNSRSEMNVSTLELGDSALYLCASSFSTSGGSSYNEQFFGPGTRLTVL.

In its sample, this clonotype was seen a few times. The chain carries TRBV20-1 and TRBJ2-5, with D possibly being TRBD2 (6 bases). CDR3 length: 15 residues. Germline V gene data show CDR1 as DFQATT and CDR2 as SNEGSKA (reference sequence). V was pared by 0 bases and J by 4 bases, with 15 bases between. CDR3 sequence reads: CSARDRRTGGETQYF. CDR3 nucleotide sequence: TGCAGTGCTAGAGATCGGCGGACCGGGGGAGAGACCCAGTACTTC.

This clonotype was counted a single time. This chain connects TRBV10-2 to TRBJ2-5, with a weak D call TRBD2 (7 bases). V lost 7 bases to trimming and J lost 4 bases, with 16 bases between them. CDR3 length: 14 amino acids. From germline, CDR1 is WSHSY and CDR2 SAAADI. The CDR3 loop is CASIRSGDIETQYF. The DNA for the CDR3 is TGCGCCAGCATCCGCAGCGGGGACATAGAGACCCAGTACTTC.

V and J are TRBV20-1 and TRBJ2-7, with D maybe TRBD1 (6 bases). The CDR3 runs to 13 residues. The V end was cut by 4 bases, the J end by 7 bases, with 17 bases between. Germline V gene data show CDR1 as DFQATT and CDR2 as SNEGSKA (reference sequence). CDR3 coding DNA: TGCAGTGCTATCAAATCAGGGGCGTTAGAGCAGTACGTC. Protein product: CSAIKSGALEQYV.

This clonotype turned up a few times. The chain uses TRBV5-1 and TRBJ2-3; 8 bases align to TRBD1. This CDR3 has 13 amino acids. The germline V gene encodes CDR1 SGHRS and CDR2 YFSETQ. V trimming: 5 bases; J trimming: 6 bases; junction bases outside the gene matches: 5. For the CDR3, the DNA is TGCGCCAGCAGGGCGGACAGGGCGGATACGCAGTATTTT. The encoded protein is CASRADRADTQYF.

At least ten counts were recorded for this clonotype. The chain has TRBV27 and TRBJ2-1, with D possibly called TRBD1 or TRBD2 (7 bases each). From germline, CDR1 is MNHEY and CDR2 SMNVEV (reference sequence). Trimming removed 5 bases at V and 7 bases at J, with 12 bases between. The CDR3 covers 13 residues. The CDR3 DNA sequence: TGTGCCAGCAGTCGGCAGGGGGGGAATGAGCAGTTCTTC. Encoded protein: CASSRQGGNEQFF.

The genes are TRBV5-4 and TRBJ2-3, with a possible D match to TRBD2 (6 bases). Per the germline V gene, CDR1 is SGHNT and CDR2 is YYREEE (reference sequence). Between the trimmed V and J ends, which lost 3 bases and 5 bases, there was a span of 13 bases. The CDR3 is 14 amino acids. In DNA, the CDR3 is TGTGCCAGCAGCTCGTCTAGCGAGGGAGATACGCAGTATTTT. Protein product: CASSSSSEGDTQYF.

This clonotype was picked up a small number of times. The chain recombines TRBV6-5 with TRBJ1-5; no firm D call. The CDR3 contains 14 residues. Germline values: CDR1 MNHEY, CDR2 SVGAGI. V gave up 2 bases and J gave up 1 base, with 6 bases separating them. This chain's CDR3 is CASSYRPSNQPQHF. The CDR3 DNA follows: TGTGCCAGCAGTTACAGACCGAGCAATCAGCCCCAGCATTTT.

This clonotype was recorded at least ten times. The chain has TRBV7-2 and TRBJ2-3; D may match TRBD1 or TRBD2 (7 bases each). The ends were cut back, 3 bases at V and 5 bases at J, with 9 bases in the middle. The CDR3 totals 13 residues. Germline V gives CDR1 SGHTA, CDR2 FQGNSA. CDR3 region: CASSFRGGDTQYF. The CDR3 DNA sequence: TGTGCCAGCAGCTTCAGGGGGGGAGATACGCAGTATTTT.

The J gene is TRBJ2-7, the V gene TRBV4-3, with a weak D call TRBD1 (5 bases). Trimming stripped 0 bases from V and 3 bases from J, with 12 bases between. This CDR3 is built from 15 residues. Germline loops: CDR1 LGHNA, CDR2 YSLEER. The CDR3, as DNA: TGCGCCAGCAGCCAAGATACACCGGACATCTACGAGCAGTACGTC. Amino acid sequence: CASSQDTPDIYEQYV.

The chain is built from TRBV15 and TRBJ1-6, with D possibly TRBD1 on 6 matching bases. CDR3 length: 15 residues. V was shortened by 5 bases and J by 2 bases, with 10 bases between the two germline ends. Germline V CDR1 and CDR2: LNHNV, YYDKDF (reference sequence). For the CDR3, the DNA is TGTGCCACCAGCGGGGGGGGCACCTATAATTCACCCCTCCACTTT. It specifies CATSGGGTYNSPLHF.

This clonotype was counted at least ten times. The chain has TRBV7-3 and TRBJ2-5; the D gene is possibly TRBD2 (5 bases). Germline CDR1 is SGHTA and CDR2 is FQGTGA. The germline V and J ends were trimmed by 2 bases and 3 bases, with 10 bases remaining between them. The CDR3 is made up of 14 amino acids. Here the CDR3 reads CASSLDRGKETQYF. CDR3 nucleotides: TGTGCCAGCAGCTTAGATCGGGGTAAAGAGACCCAGTACTTC.

This clonotype was observed at least ten times. The chain joins TRBV6-1 to TRBJ2-2; possibly TRBD1 for D (6 bases). Trimming cost V 7 bases and J 1 base, with 16 bases left between them. Germline assignment: CDR1 MNHNS and CDR2 SASEGT. CDR3 size: 16 residues. The CDR3 protein is CASTFAPGQNTGELFF. The CDR3 nucleotides are TGTGCCAGCACCTTTGCCCCGGGACAGAACACCGGGGAGCTGTTTTTT.

Only a few counts were recorded for this clonotype. The chain combines TRBV5-1 with TRBJ2-7; TRBD1 matches 12 bases. The CDR3 consists of 19 residues. CDR1 SGHRS and CDR2 YFSETQ come from the germline V gene. V dropped 5 bases and J dropped 0; count of bases not matched to a gene: 15. CDR3 amino acids: CASSKGDRGPTESSYEQYF. The CDR3 DNA reads as TGCGCCAGCAGTAAGGGGGACAGGGGGCCGACAGAAAGCTCCTACGAGCAGTACTTC.

This clonotype was observed a few times. This chain joins TRBV24-1 and TRBJ2-7; tentatively, D is TRBD1 or TRBD2 (5 bases each). Trimming took off 8 bases at V and 3 bases at J, with 25 bases between the two ends. The length of the CDR3 is 17 residues. Looked up from germline, CDR1 is KGHDR and CDR2 is SFDVKD. The DNA for the CDR3 is TGTGCCACCACTTCCCGAGTCGGCACGGGGCCCCACTACGAGCAGTACGTC. It is translated as CATTSRVGTGPHYEQYV.

Only a few counts were recorded for this clonotype. The V call is TRBV7-2, the J call TRBJ2-1; 14 nucleotides agree with TRBD2. Germline V gene sequence: CDR1 SGHTA, CDR2 FQGNSA. CDR3 length equals 15 residues. J gave up 7 bases and V 5 bases, and 4 bases lay outside the gene matches. CDR3 residues: CASSQGLAGDNEQFF. The CDR3, as DNA: TGTGCCAGCAGCCAGGGACTAGCGGGGGATAATGAGCAGTTCTTC.

This clonotype was seen more than once but under ten times. The V call is TRBV20-1, the J call TRBJ2-7; TRBD2 aligns across 9 bases. Trimming at V came to 0 bases and at J to 4 bases, leaving 10 bases not matched to a gene. The CDR3 extends over 16 amino acids. The germline V gene encodes CDR1 DFQATT and CDR2 SNEGSKA (reference sequence). CDR3 coding DNA: TGCAGTGCTAGAGATCTCCGGGTAGCGGGGGTTTACGAGCAGTACTTC. This codes for CSARDLRVAGVYEQYF.

CDR3 loop: CASYSGVYGYTF. CDR3 in DNA: TGTGCCAGCTACTCGGGGGTTTACGGCTACACCTTC. The chain uses TRBV18 and TRBJ1-2; D is possibly TRBD1 (5 bases). This CDR3 spans 12 amino acids. The germline V gene has CDR1 KGHSH and CDR2 LQKENI. Trimming took 7 bases from V and 8 from J, leaving 14 bases between them.